Listed below are T cell receptor beta chains from one sample, sequenced in a study of T cells after yellow fever vaccination. A single record per CDR3 protein comes from TCRdb applying MiXCR to the 5' RACE reads. The sample includes around 300,000 distinct CDR3 sequences, 10% to 15% of them seen just once. This material consisted of CD4+ T cells sorted from PBMCs, taken 45 days after the yellow fever booster vaccination. All receptors derive from a man younger than 45 who received the YFV17D yellow fever vaccine. CDR3s include the opening cysteine and the closing phenylalanine or tryptophan. A D gene is named only where the DNA matches it firmly. Clone size is stated in some rows and not others, as once, few, many or a class when expanded.

>few|TRBV12-3/TRBV12-4|-|TRBJ2-7
TGTGCCAGCAGTTTACTAGCAGTCTCCCGCTACGAGCAGTACTTC
CASSLLAVSRYEQYF
>-|TRBV5-6|-|TRBJ2-1
TGTGCCAGCGGGCGGCTAACGGGCTTTTACAATGAGCAGTTCTTC
CASGRLTGFYNEQFF
>-|TRBV12-3/TRBV12-4|-|TRBJ1-1
TGTGCCAGCAAACTTGGGACCGGCACTGAAGCTTTCTTT
CASKLGTGTEAFF
>few|TRBV15|-|TRBJ2-1
TGTGCCACCAGCAGAGATCCAGCCTTTTTCGATGAGCAGTTCTTC
CATSRDPAFFDEQFF
>-|TRBV20-1|-|TRBJ1-6
TGCAGTGCTAGAAACTACAGGGAGAGCTCCTATAATTCACCCCTCCACTTT
CSARNYRESSYNSPLHF
>few|TRBV18|-|TRBJ2-7
TGTGCCAGCTCAGACGTCGGCTACGAGCAGTACTTC
CASSDVGYEQYF
>few|TRBV29-1|-|TRBJ2-3
TGCAGCGCCTTATCGGGTACGCAGTATTTT
CSALSGTQYF
>few|TRBV6-1|-|TRBJ2-3
TGTGCCAGCAGTCAAGACACGGCGGGGTCAGATACGCAGTATTTT
CASSQDTAGSDTQYF
>-|TRBV7-2|TRBD2|TRBJ2-1
TGTGCCAGCAGCTTAGCGTTGTTGCTAGCGGGACATGAGCAGTTCTTC
CASSLALLLAGHEQFF
>-|TRBV7-9|TRBD2|TRBJ2-7
TGTGCCAGCAGCTTAGCTCGGGGACTAGCGGTCTCCTACGAGCAGTACTTC
CASSLARGLAVSYEQYF
>few|TRBV7-9|TRBD2|TRBJ2-1
TGTGCCAGCTCTAGCGGGACCTTTTACAATGAGCAGTTCTTC
CASSSGTFYNEQFF
>-|TRBV7-2|-|TRBJ1-2
TGTGCCACCCCGGGCAGCCTCTTAGCTAACTATGGCTACACCTTC
CATPGSLLANYGYTF
>-|TRBV5-5|-|TRBJ2-5
TGTGCCAGCAGCTTGGCTGCCCATTCCGAGGGGACCCAGTACTTC
CASSLAAHSEGTQYF
>few|TRBV28|-|TRBJ2-2
TGTGCCAGCATAGGTGGCGGAAGGACCGGGGAGCTGTTTTTT
CASIGGGRTGELFF
>-|TRBV7-6|-|TRBJ2-4
TGTGCCAGCAGCTTAGACAGAAAAAACATTCAGTACTTC
CASSLDRKNIQYF
>-|TRBV12-3/TRBV12-4|-|TRBJ1-2
TGTGCCAGCGCGCGGACGGAGAACTATGGCTACACCTTC
CASARTENYGYTF
>-|TRBV2|TRBD1|TRBJ2-7
TGTGCCAGCAGTGGGACAGGGCTCTACGAGCAGTACTTC
CASSGTGLYEQYF
>few|TRBV7-9|-|TRBJ1-1
TGTGCCAGCAGCTTAGCATGGAACACTGAAGCTTTCTTT
CASSLAWNTEAFF
>few|TRBV5-5|-|TRBJ2-7
TGTGCCAGCAGCGCACAGGGACTCCCCTACGAGCAGTACTTC
CASSAQGLPYEQYF
>few|TRBV12-3/TRBV12-4|TRBD1|TRBJ1-2
TGTGCCAGCAGTTTAGGAACAGGGGTCTATGGCTACACCTTC
CASSLGTGVYGYTF
>-|TRBV20-1|-|TRBJ1-1
TGCAGTGCTAGAGCCCGACAAAGCCCCACTGAAGCTTTCTTT
CSARARQSPTEAFF
>-|TRBV24-1|-|TRBJ2-3
TGTGCCACCAGTGAAGAGGGCCTTCTAGGTACGCAGTATTTT
CATSEEGLLGTQYF
>-|TRBV5-6|-|TRBJ2-6
TGTGCCAGCAGCCTTACCACCGGAGGGGCTCGCTCTGGGGCCAACGTCCTGACTTTC
CASSLTTGGARSGANVLTF
>-|TRBV7-9|-|TRBJ1-2
TGTGCCAGCAGCTTAGACGGCTATGGCTACACCTTC
CASSLDGYGYTF
>many|TRBV11-2|-|TRBJ1-1
TGTGCCAGCAGCCAACAGGGTTTTAACACTGAAGCTTTCTTT
CASSQQGFNTEAFF
>few|TRBV11-2|TRBD2|TRBJ2-1
TGTGCCAGCAGGGCGGGGGCGGGAGGCCAGTACAATGAGCAGTTCTTC
CASRAGAGGQYNEQFF
>-|TRBV20-1|-|TRBJ1-4
TGCAGTGCGGCCCGCGACAGGTTTGAAAAACTGTTTTTT
CSAARDRFEKLFF
>-|TRBV20-1|-|TRBJ2-3
TGCAGTGCTAGAGATCTAGTAAGCGGAGCCGGGACAGATACGCAGTATTTT
CSARDLVSGAGTDTQYF
>few|TRBV3-1|-|TRBJ1-1
TGTGCCAGCAGCCAAGTGTCCGTGAACACTGAAGCTTTCTTT
CASSQVSVNTEAFF
>few|TRBV6-2/TRBV6-3|TRBD2|TRBJ2-7
TGTGCCAGCAGCCTAGAGCGGGGAGAGCAGTACTTC
CASSLERGEQYF
>many|TRBV24-1|-|TRBJ1-1
TGTGCCACCACCCTGGGGAGACAAGCTTTCTTT
CATTLGRQAFF
>few|TRBV28|-|TRBJ2-7
TGTGCCAGCAGCAATTCCGGGACTGTAGAATACGAGCAGTACTTC
CASSNSGTVEYEQYF
>-|TRBV20-1|-|TRBJ2-1
TGCAGTGCTCGACTTCAGCAGAATGAGCAGTTCTTC
CSARLQQNEQFF
>few|TRBV20-1|-|TRBJ2-1
TGCAGTGCTAGGGGGGGTCCCTCCTACAATGAGCAGTTCTTC
CSARGGPSYNEQFF
>few|TRBV12-3/TRBV12-4|TRBD2|TRBJ2-3
TGTGCCAGCATGAGAGCGGGAGGTTCCACAGATACGCAGTATTTT
CASMRAGGSTDTQYF
>-|TRBV7-3|-|TRBJ2-1
TGTGCCAGCAGCCCCGGGTCAATAGGTGAGCAGTTCTTC
CASSPGSIGEQFF
>-|TRBV2|-|TRBJ2-1
TGTGCCAGAACCGAGGATACAGGGTACCAATTTGAGCAGTTCTTC
CARTEDTGYQFEQFF
>few|TRBV29-1|-|TRBJ2-3
TGCAGCTGCCAGGGCCCCACAGATACGCAGTATTTT
CSCQGPTDTQYF
>few|TRBV20-1|-|TRBJ1-2
TGCAGTGCTACATATCAATTAGCAGGCTACACCTTC
CSATYQLAGYTF